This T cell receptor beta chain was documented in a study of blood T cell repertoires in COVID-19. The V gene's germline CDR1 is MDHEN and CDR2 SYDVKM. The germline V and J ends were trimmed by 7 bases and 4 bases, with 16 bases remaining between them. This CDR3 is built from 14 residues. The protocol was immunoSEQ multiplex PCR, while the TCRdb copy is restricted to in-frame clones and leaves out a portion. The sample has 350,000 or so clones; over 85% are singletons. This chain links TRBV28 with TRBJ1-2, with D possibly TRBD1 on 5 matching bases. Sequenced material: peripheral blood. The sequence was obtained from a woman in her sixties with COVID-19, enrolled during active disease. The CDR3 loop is CASTLKGNFYGYTF. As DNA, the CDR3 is TGTGCCAGCACCCTTAAGGGGAATTTCTATGGCTACACCTTC.